The rows below give T cell receptor beta chains drawn from one sample of a study of blood T cell repertoires in COVID-19. Here immunoSEQ multiplex PCR was the method, and the copy in TCRdb shows in-frame clones only, minus some. This sample yields 97,000 or so clones, of which 78% are seen a single time; over 7.5% belongs to the top ten. Sequencing was done on a sample of peripheral blood. The receptors originated from a man in his 60s with active or convalescent COVID-19. The CDR3 runs from the conserved cysteine through the conserved F or W. A D gene is named only where the DNA matches it firmly.

d_call	j_call	v_call	cdr3_aa
TRBD1	TRBJ1-4	TRBV27	CASSGTGLFREKLFF
TRBD1	TRBJ1-2	TRBV14	CASSQATGDYGYTF
NA	TRBJ1-3	TRBV5-1	CASSLRQGTGNTIYF
NA	TRBJ2-3	TRBV24-1	CATRGSGLTDTQYF
TRBD2	TRBJ2-1	TRBV6-6	CAIRLAGKRDEQFF
NA	TRBJ2-3	TRBV3-1/TRBV3-2	CASSHSGEGTDTQYF
TRBD2	TRBJ2-3	TRBV19	CASSIRSGSDTDTQYF
NA	TRBJ1-3	TRBV6-5	CASSYEQGAGNTIYF
NA	TRBJ1-5	TRBV29-1	CSVDRQAGSNQPQHF
TRBD1	TRBJ1-1	TRBV29-1	CSVGTGISEAFF
TRBD2	TRBJ2-1	TRBV7-9	CASSQLATSYNEQFF
NA	TRBJ1-3	TRBV19	CAQSGGRQGTIYF
NA	TRBJ2-1	TRBV5-1	CASTRGGGGSYNEQFF
TRBD2	TRBJ2-1	TRBV29-1	CSVALADYNEQFF
TRBD2	TRBJ2-5	TRBV24-1	CATSDAAGGRETQYF
TRBD2	TRBJ2-3	TRBV19	CASSIHGLVRGDTQYF
TRBD2	TRBJ2-2	TRBV27	CASKLAGVFGELFF
NA	TRBJ2-1	TRBV28	CASSRQGGHEQFF
TRBD1	TRBJ1-2	TRBV2	CASSGGGQASNYGYTF
TRBD2	TRBJ2-1	TRBV5-1	CASSSRGLAESNEQFF
NA	TRBJ1-2	TRBV9	CASSVGPPGHLDGYTF
NA	TRBJ2-7	TRBV11-2	CASSFHQGSEQYF
TRBD2	TRBJ2-1	TRBV4-3	CASSRETSGDYNEQFF
NA	TRBJ2-3	TRBV14	CASSQAGVRDTQYF
NA	TRBJ1-1	TRBV5-5	CASSPRGAGAEAFF
TRBD1	TRBJ1-2	TRBV7-9	CASSPMDRGIGYTF
NA	TRBJ1-2	TRBV6-5	CASSLQGGKGYTF
NA	TRBJ2-1	TRBV5-1	CASSLGSGNNEQFF
TRBD1	TRBJ1-2	TRBV12-3/TRBV12-4	CASSLGTGLTF
NA	TRBJ2-1	TRBV27	CASSLGPPGHNEQFF
TRBD2	TRBJ2-1	TRBV11-3	CASSPQLGLAGYNEQFF
NA	TRBJ2-6	TRBV5-8	CASSRGGRVRIGANVLTF
NA	TRBJ1-4	TRBV6-1	CASSETATNEKLFF
NA	TRBJ2-2	TRBV2	CASTRDNTGELFF
TRBD2	TRBJ2-2	TRBV3-1/TRBV3-2	CASSRLAGANTGELFF
TRBD1	TRBJ2-1	TRBV18	CTSSPKGQDRNEQFF
NA	TRBJ1-1	TRBV4-3	CASSQDGGSNTEAFF
NA	TRBJ1-1	TRBV3-1/TRBV3-2	CASSQRSGNTEAFF
NA	TRBJ1-2	TRBV7-9	CASTTAGANYGYTF
NA	TRBJ1-1	TRBV12-3/TRBV12-4	CASSLGAGTEAFF
TRBD1	TRBJ1-5	TRBV6-5	CASSLQGVGNQPQHF
TRBD2	TRBJ2-2	TRBV10-2	CASRGLAVAGELFF
TRBD1	TRBJ1-5	TRBV9	CASSEGGDRTNQPQHF
TRBD2	TRBJ2-5	TRBV19	CASSSRLAGAGETQYF
NA	TRBJ1-3	TRBV4-3	CASSQQTGSGNTIYF
TRBD1	TRBJ1-2	TRBV6-5	CASTLTGASYTF
TRBD2	TRBJ2-5	TRBV6-2/TRBV6-3	CASSPTLAGVGETQYF
TRBD1	TRBJ2-3	TRBV28	CASSSFPGTEEDTQYF
TRBD2	TRBJ2-5	TRBV19	CASSIGWRGNQETQYF
TRBD1	TRBJ2-1	TRBV11-1	CASSFDRVSYNEQFF
NA	TRBJ2-2	TRBV15	CATSRDRGTGELFF
NA	TRBJ1-1	TRBV28	CASCKGGAGTEAFF